This TCR beta chain was recorded in a study of early T cells in non-severe SARS-CoV-2 infection. Looking at the study overall: Bulk RNA taken from unsorted whole blood was sequenced, leaving chains unpaired. Study-level points and caveats: Anti-spike CD8 specificities were favored by VDJdb matching, whose results missed private and CD4 specificities.

With respect to this clonotype: Its antigen is as yet unknown.

Between the trimmed V and J ends, which lost 2 bases and 5 bases, there was a span of 16 bases. CDR3 length equals 16 residues. CDR1 is SGHTA, CDR2 FQGNSA, per germline. The TCR library protocol attached unique molecular identifiers to the individual cDNA molecules. Via MiXCR, TCRdb re-called the 5' RACE reads, giving one row per CDR3 protein. Here the sample spans tens of thousands of distinct CDR3 sequences, approximately 4.5% being singletons. The sample taken for sequencing was whole blood. The rearrangement links TRBV7-2 to TRBJ1-5; D remains ambiguous. The TCR sequence derives from an adult who was a healthcare worker with PCR-confirmed SARS-CoV-2 infection or an uninfected control (not recorded which). CDR3 sequence reads: CASSLTHAGGDQPQHF. CDR3 DNA sequence: TGTGCCAGCAGCTTAACCCATGCAGGCGGGGATCAGCCCCAGCATTTT.